This T cell receptor beta chain stems from a study of TIL therapy for anti-PD-1-resistant metastatic lung cancer listed by TCRdb under 2021. For the study in its entirety: Tumors were harvested prior to any PD-1/PD-L1 blockade, after which nivolumab was administered to patients, and lymphodepletion, expanded TIL infusion and IL-2 were given to patients who progressed. Enrolled patients had a median age of 54 years (range roughly 38-80) and a median tumor PD-L1 proportion score of 6%. Most of the cohort had lung adenocarcinoma, including a few EGFR-mutant tumors and two ALK-rearranged tumors, and half of the patients were either current or former smokers. Across the cohort, whole-exome sequencing showed a median non-synonymous tumor mutation burden of roughly 1.5 mutations per megabase. T cell receptor beta sequencing of tumor and peripheral blood served to follow clonotypes across the tumor, the expanded TIL product, and serial blood samples.

In light of the paper, this sample's time point label describes: pre-treatment sample, taken before nivolumab and TIL therapy. Adults with stage 4 NSCLC were enrolled in a dual-center phase I trial from late 2017 to early 2020. Samples came from a single-arm, open-label phase I trial of tumor-infiltrating lymphocyte therapy with nivolumab in advanced non-small cell lung cancer. Mononuclear cells from blood collected in EDTA tubes were isolated on a Ficoll gradient and snap-frozen as pellets, and DNA was then extracted using a Qiagen mini-prep kit. TCR beta CDR3 regions were amplified from genomic DNA by bias-controlled multiplex PCR with the immunoSEQ v3 hsTCRB kit. TCR libraries were sequenced on an Illumina NextSeq 500 to about 2.1 million read pairs for survey level or roughly 5-6.5 million for deep level. Regarding the original processing steps: Clonality was reported by immunoSEQ Analyzer software, which also assigned V, D and J genes and filtered out non-productive sequences. Repertoires of infused TIL and blood were compared using productive Simpson clonality and the Morisita overlap index of productive TRB rearrangements. For each clone in blood, the absolute clonotype count was estimated by multiplying the lymphocyte count by the CD3+ fraction and by the clone's productive frequency. Held by TCRdb, this immuneACCESS table contains in-frame sequences only and omits some clones. Under half of the omission traces to an unresolved V gene where checked; the cause of the rest is unknown. V, J and clone size were drawn from that table, and D and trimming were deduced from the DNA. The table for this sample lists over 20,000 clones; 60% to 85% of them were counted only once. The ten largest account for 6% to 8.5% of the sample.

For CDR1 and CDR2, the germline V gene (reference sequence) lists LNHDA and SQIVND. Including cysteine and phenylalanine, the CDR3 has 15 amino acids. The kept DNA is CDR3 alone, 45 bases in frame from the first base. A distance of 18 bases separates the germline ends of V and J, which lose 10 bases and 1 base respectively. Study-level results and caveats: The baseline peripheral repertoire was partially replaced by infused TIL clonotypes, which then decayed over months, and no apparent association between persistence and response was found. The cohort was highly selected, including more treatment-naive, never-smoker and oncogene-addicted patients than is typical, which limits generalizability. The study protocol defined all tumor marker inferences as exploratory.

Note on this clone: The antigen this receptor binds is unknown. Nothing much larger sits one base from this clone, and base qualities are not available.

Sequences were derived from blood, sampled at baseline. The receptor comes from a person aged 30 to 80 with non-small cell lung cancer. The sequence links TRBV19 to TRBJ2-3; the D gene remains uncertain. The CDR3 is CATLPLNRGTDTQYF. The DNA sequence follows: TGTGCCACCCTACCCCTTAACCGGGGCACAGATACGCAGTATTTT.